The source of this T cell receptor beta chain is a study of regulatory T cells in long-lasting Graves disease. Regarding the study as a whole: Favoring TRBV28, TRBJ1-2 and TRBJ2-5 was a feature seen in persistent disease.

Time point reported: persistent/refractory GD, antithyroid drugs over 5 years with positive TRAb. Following extraction of RNA from PBMCs, that RNA was used to make the TCR library. EDTA tubes received around 10 milliliters of drawn peripheral blood. According to the study, TCR beta libraries were built with iRepertoire HTBI primers and CDR3-region Arm-PCR. Authors' processing steps: The identification of 62 TRBV and some 15 TRBJ segments was made across samples. TCRdb re-called the multiplex PCR reads through MiXCR, storing one row per CDR3 protein. The V and J calls were determined by TCRdb, not by the authors. The sample includes about 660,000 distinct CDR3 sequences, around 30% of them seen just once. The CDR3 is made up of 12 amino acids. The junction had 1 base not matched to a gene; V was cut back by 4 bases and J by 6 bases. CDR1 and CDR2 from the germline V gene are SGHRS and YFSETQ. Comment on this clonotype: Its antigen is unknown.

The sequencing used peripheral blood mononuclear cells (PBMCs), collected when the disease was refractory, from a patient treated with antithyroid drugs. The rearrangement links TRBV5-1 to TRBJ2-3; 8 bases match TRBD2. The receptor's source is a female donor with Graves disease. CDR3 sequence (DNA): TGCGCCAGCAGCCCGGGGGGGGATACGCAGTATTTT. As protein: CASSPGGDTQYF. Variable domain in full (rest from reference TRBV5-1 and TRBJ2-3): KAGVTQTPRYLIKTRGQQVTLSCSPISGHRSVSWYQQTPGQGLQFLFEYFSETQRNKGNFPGRFSGRQFSNSRSEMNVSTLELGDSALYLCASSPGGDTQYFGPGTRLTVL.